A selection of T cell receptor beta chains follows, all from one sample in a study of cytomegalovirus exposure and HLA in healthy donors. Method: immunoSEQ multiplex PCR; TCRdb's copy keeps in-frame clones and lacks some. This table has about 100,000 clones, more than 65% appearing once. The material sequenced was PBMCs. All receptors come from a woman aged 18 to 35 in good health and CMV-seronegative. Both conserved end residues are part of each CDR3. A D gene is named only where the DNA matches it firmly. Size tells how often a clone was seen (once, few, many) or the class of an expanded clone, and some rows leave it out.

v_call,clone_size,j_call,d_call,cdr3_nt,cdr3_aa
TRBV28,NA,TRBJ2-7,TRBD1,TGTGCCAGCAGTTTATCCCTCGGGCAGGGGGCGTACGAGCAGTACTTC,CASSLSLGQGAYEQYF
TRBV18,NA,TRBJ1-2,NA,TGTGCCAGCTCACCAGGGCAGTCCATAATTACTAACTATGGCTACACCTTC,CASSPGQSIITNYGYTF
TRBV7-8,NA,TRBJ1-2,NA,TGTGCCAGCAGCTTAAAAACCGAACGAGGGTCTGGCTACACCTTC,CASSLKTERGSGYTF
TRBV4-1,NA,TRBJ1-6,NA,TGCGCCAGCAGCCAAGAGATTGGGTTGGAGGGGATCCTCGATTCACCCCTCCACTTT,CASSQEIGLEGILDSPLHF
TRBV5-8,NA,TRBJ2-3,NA,TGTGCCAGCAGCTTGTATCTTTCCCGGGGGGCAGGCACAGATACGCAGTATTTT,CASSLYLSRGAGTDTQYF
TRBV5-6,NA,TRBJ2-7,TRBD2,TGTGCCAGCAGCTTGGCCAGGGACTACTACGAGCAGTACTTC,CASSLARDYYEQYF
TRBV28,NA,TRBJ2-2,NA,TGTGCCAGCAGTTTAGTTAGCGCGAACACCGGGGAGCTGTTTTTT,CASSLVSANTGELFF
TRBV11-2,NA,TRBJ1-1,NA,TGTGCCAGCAGCTTTTGGGGAGGACAGAACACTGAAGCTTTCTTT,CASSFWGGQNTEAFF
TRBV6-5,NA,TRBJ1-5,NA,TGTGCCAGCAGTGACGCGGCCAGCAATCAGCCCCAGCATTTT,CASSDAASNQPQHF
TRBV7-9,once,TRBJ2-3,TRBD1,TGTGCCAGCAGCTTAGCGGGGACAGGGGGTAATACGCAGTATTTT,CASSLAGTGGNTQYF
TRBV6-1,NA,TRBJ1-6,NA,TGTGCCAGCAGAGTTCGGGACAACTATAATTCACCCCTCCACTTT,CASRVRDNYNSPLHF
TRBV19,NA,TRBJ2-1,NA,TGTGCCAGTAGTATCGCGGTGAGGAGCTCCTACAATGAGCAGTTCTTC,CASSIAVRSSYNEQFF
TRBV6-1,NA,TRBJ1-6,NA,TGTGCCAGCAGTGAAGCGGACAGCGCGGGCAATTATAATTCACCCCTCCACTTT,CASSEADSAGNYNSPLHF
TRBV7-7,few,TRBJ2-7,NA,TGTGCCAGCAGCTTAGAGTCCGGCTACGAGCAGTACTTC,CASSLESGYEQYF
TRBV28,NA,TRBJ2-7,NA,TGTGCCAGCAGTCCCAACTTGGGGGACTGGTACGAGCAGTACTTC,CASSPNLGDWYEQYF
TRBV7-2,NA,TRBJ2-1,NA,TGTGCCAGCAGCCTAACCGGGGTAGGGCAGTTCTTC,CASSLTGVGQFF
TRBV4-3,NA,TRBJ2-3,NA,TGCGCCAGCAGCCACCCGAGCCAATCCACAGATACGCAGTATTTT,CASSHPSQSTDTQYF
TRBV28,NA,TRBJ1-5,TRBD1,TGTGCCAGCAGTTTGACAGGGGAAGGCAATCAGCCCCAGCATTTT,CASSLTGEGNQPQHF
TRBV13,NA,TRBJ1-2,NA,TGTGCCAGCAGCCCGGGATACAACGGGGGTAACTATGGCTACACCTTC,CASSPGYNGGNYGYTF
TRBV11-3,NA,TRBJ2-2,TRBD1,TGTGCCAGCAGCTTAACAGGGGGCGGCACCGGGGAGCTGTTTTTT,CASSLTGGGTGELFF
TRBV5-4,NA,TRBJ1-1,TRBD1,TGTGCCAGCAGCTTACAGGGGGCGGACACTGAAGCTTTCTTT,CASSLQGADTEAFF
TRBV9,NA,TRBJ2-6,TRBD1,TGTGCCAGCAGCGTAGACGTCGGTCAGGGGGCGATCTTTTCTGGGGCCAACGTCCTGACTTTC,CASSVDVGQGAIFSGANVLTF
TRBV12-5,NA,TRBJ2-2,NA,TGTGCTAGTGGTCAATCGACAGGACTTAACACCGGGGAGCTGTTTTTT,CASGQSTGLNTGELFF
TRBV9,NA,TRBJ2-7,TRBD2,TGTGCCAGCAGCGTCACTAGCGGGATTGACGAGCAGTACTTC,CASSVTSGIDEQYF
TRBV5-4,NA,TRBJ1-4,NA,TGTGCCAGCAGCTTACTGGGGGGTGAAAAACTGTTTTTT,CASSLLGGEKLFF
TRBV6-1,few,TRBJ2-7,NA,TGTGCCAGCAGGGCAGGGAAATACCCCTACGAGCAGTACTTC,CASRAGKYPYEQYF
TRBV15,NA,TRBJ2-7,TRBD1,TGTGCCACCAGCGGACGACAGGGCTCCTACGAGCAGTACTTC,CATSGRQGSYEQYF
TRBV6-6,NA,TRBJ2-1,TRBD2,TGTGCCAGCGCGGGGGGGTACAATGAGCAGTTCTTC,CASAGGYNEQFF
TRBV19,NA,TRBJ2-4,NA,TGTGCCAGTAGCACCCAGCCCACAGGTTTTCTAGCCAAAAACATTCAGTACTTC,CASSTQPTGFLAKNIQYF
TRBV28,NA,TRBJ2-1,TRBD2,TGTGCCAGCAGTTTCCCACTAGCGGGGGGCTATCGGAATGAGCAGTTCTTC,CASSFPLAGGYRNEQFF
TRBV19,NA,TRBJ2-2,NA,TGTGCCAGTCGCGTAGCGAACACCGGGGAGCTGTTTTTT,CASRVANTGELFF
TRBV19,NA,TRBJ2-3,NA,TGTGCCAGCACCAGCGGGTTACACCCCACAGATACGCAGTATTTT,CASTSGLHPTDTQYF
TRBV15,NA,TRBJ1-1,NA,TGTGCCACCAGCGCTGACAACCTTATGAACACTGAAGCTTTCTTT,CATSADNLMNTEAFF
TRBV4-3,few,TRBJ2-2,TRBD1,TGCGCCAGCAGCCGTACGACAGGGGCGGACACCGGGGAGCTGTTTTTT,CASSRTTGADTGELFF
TRBV4-3,once,TRBJ1-6,NA,TGCGCCAGCAGCCATTCTTGGAGGGGACGGAATAATTCACCCCTCCACTTT,CASSHSWRGRNNSPLHF
TRBV7-2,NA,TRBJ2-1,NA,TGTGCCAGCATCCCCGGGAGTGGCAATGAGCAGTTCTTC,CASIPGSGNEQFF
TRBV7-3,NA,TRBJ2-1,NA,TGTGCCAGCAGCTTAATTGTTACAGGTTTTGGTGAGCAGTTCTTC,CASSLIVTGFGEQFF
TRBV6-4,few,TRBJ1-1,NA,TGTGCCAGCAGTGAGCGGGCAGAGAACACTGAAGCTTTCTTT,CASSERAENTEAFF
TRBV14,NA,TRBJ2-7,TRBD2,TGTGCCAGCAGCCAGAGACTAGCGGGGATGGGCGAGCAGTACTTC,CASSQRLAGMGEQYF
TRBV28,NA,TRBJ1-2,TRBD1,TGTGCCAGCCGGGATCCGGGACAGGGGAGAGCTAACTATGGCTACACCTTC,CASRDPGQGRANYGYTF
TRBV4-1,few,TRBJ2-3,NA,TGCGCCAGCAGCCAAGAACAGGGAAATACGCAGTATTTT,CASSQEQGNTQYF
TRBV6-5,NA,TRBJ2-7,TRBD1,TGTGCCAGCAGTTATTTCGAGGGGACAGGGACCTACGAGCAGTACTTC,CASSYFEGTGTYEQYF
TRBV4-1,NA,TRBJ2-7,NA,TGCGCCAGCAGCCAAGTGGGGGGACGAACAGTACATTACGAGCAGTACTTC,CASSQVGGRTVHYEQYF
TRBV19,NA,TRBJ2-3,TRBD1,TGTGCCAGTAGTATAGATTGGACAGGAGGTGTGCAGTATTTT,CASSIDWTGGVQYF
TRBV11-2,NA,TRBJ2-7,TRBD1,TGTGCCAGCACCTATACCGGGACAGGATCCTACGAGCAGTACTTC,CASTYTGTGSYEQYF
TRBV6-6,NA,TRBJ2-7,TRBD1,TGTGCCAGCAGTGAGGGACAGTACGGGGAGCAGTACTTC,CASSEGQYGEQYF
TRBV6-4,NA,TRBJ2-2,NA,TGTGCCAGCAGTGAATCCTCCACCGGGGAGCTGTTTTTT,CASSESSTGELFF
TRBV7-8,NA,TRBJ2-7,NA,TGTGCCAGCAGCACTCAGGGTAGGGAGCAGTACTTC,CASSTQGREQYF
TRBV6-6,NA,TRBJ2-5,NA,TGTGCCAGCAGTTTCAACCGGGAGACCCAGTACTTC,CASSFNRETQYF
TRBV6-4,few,TRBJ2-1,TRBD2,TGTGCCAGCACTCCACTAGCGGGAGGATCCAATGAGCAGTTCTTC,CASTPLAGGSNEQFF
TRBV28,NA,TRBJ2-2,TRBD2,TGTGCCAGCAGCCAGGGACTAGCGGCTAACACCGGGGAGCTGTTTTTT,CASSQGLAANTGELFF
TRBV29-1,NA,TRBJ2-1,NA,TGCAGCGTTGAAGAAACGGATGTGAGGGACAATGAGCAGTTCTTC,CSVEETDVRDNEQFF
TRBV7-9,few,TRBJ2-7,TRBD1,TGTGCCAGCAGCATATCCGGGACAGGGTTTTACGAGCAGTACTTC,CASSISGTGFYEQYF
TRBV14,NA,TRBJ2-2,NA,TGTGCCAGCAGCCAAGTGGTGGGTGCGGACACCGGGGAGCTGTTTTTT,CASSQVVGADTGELFF
TRBV27,NA,TRBJ2-1,TRBD1,TGTGCCAGCAGTTTATTGAGGGGACAGGGGATTGAGCAGTTCTTC,CASSLLRGQGIEQFF
TRBV6-6,NA,TRBJ2-2,TRBD2,TGTGCCAGCATTCCCCGGGGGGGGACGAACACCGGGGAGCTGTTTTTT,CASIPRGGTNTGELFF
TRBV27,NA,TRBJ2-2,TRBD2,TGTGCCAGCAGTCGGTTCGTAACACTAGCGGGAGTTACGAACACCGGGGAGCTGTTTTTT,CASSRFVTLAGVTNTGELFF
TRBV5-4,once,TRBJ2-1,TRBD2,TGTGCCAGCAGCCCCGGACTAGCGGGATGGACGGAGCAGTTCTTC,CASSPGLAGWTEQFF
TRBV5-4,NA,TRBJ2-7,TRBD1,TGTGCCAGCAGCGGGAATTTCGCGACAGGGGGCGAGCAGTACTTC,CASSGNFATGGEQYF